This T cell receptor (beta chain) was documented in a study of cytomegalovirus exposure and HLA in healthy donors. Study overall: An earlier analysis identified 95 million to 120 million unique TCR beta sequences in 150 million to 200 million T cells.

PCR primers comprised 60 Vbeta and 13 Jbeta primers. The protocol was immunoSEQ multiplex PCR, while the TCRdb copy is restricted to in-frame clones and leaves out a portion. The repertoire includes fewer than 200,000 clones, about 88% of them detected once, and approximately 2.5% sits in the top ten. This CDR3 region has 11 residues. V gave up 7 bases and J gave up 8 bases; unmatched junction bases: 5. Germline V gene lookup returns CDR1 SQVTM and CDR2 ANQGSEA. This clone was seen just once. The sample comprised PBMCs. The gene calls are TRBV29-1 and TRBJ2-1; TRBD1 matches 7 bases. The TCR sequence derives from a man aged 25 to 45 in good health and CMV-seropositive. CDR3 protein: CSATGDYEQFF. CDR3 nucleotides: TGCAGCGCAACAGGGGATTATGAGCAGTTCTTC.